The 10 T cell receptor beta chains below were found in one sample sequenced in a study of blood T cell repertoires in COVID-19. The assay was immunoSEQ multiplex PCR, and TCRdb's table has in-frame clones only and misses some. The data show under 300,000 clones, roughly 80% seen once. The sample consisted of peripheral blood. The receptors were gathered from a woman aged 60-75 years with active or convalescent COVID-19.

The CDR3 DNA follows: TGTGCCAGCAGCCCTCGGACAGGGAGAGGCTCTGGAAACACCATATATTTT. It is translated as CASSPRTGRGSGNTIYF. J is TRBJ1-3 and V is TRBV11-2; 8 bases agree with TRBD1. Unmatched junction bases numbered 9, after V lost 5 bases and J lost 0 bases. The germline V gene encodes CDR1 SGHAT and CDR2 FQNNGV. The CDR3 is 17 residues long. Drawing the rest from reference TRBV11-2 and TRBJ1-3, the complete variable domain is EAGVAQSPRYKIIEKRQSVAFWCNPISGHATLYWYQQILGQGPKLLIQFQNNGVVDDSQLPKDRFSAERLKGVDSTLKIQPAKLEDSAVYLCASSPRTGRGSGNTIYFGEGSWLTVV.

The genes are TRBV5-6 and TRBJ2-7, with D maybe TRBD1 (6 bases). CDR3 length: 12 amino acids. From germline, CDR1 is SGHDT and CDR2 YYEEEE. V was cut by 2 bases and J by 4 bases, with 7 bases left in between. The CDR3 bases are TGTGCCAGCAGCTTACAGGGTTACGAGCAGTACTTC. The encoded protein is CASSLQGYEQYF. Complete variable domain (other parts from reference TRBV5-6 and TRBJ2-7): DAGVTQSPTHLIKTRGQQVTLRCSPKSGHDTVSWYQQALGQGPQFIFQYYEEEERQRGNFPDRFSGHQFPNYSSELNVNALLLGDSALYLCASSLQGYEQYFGPGTRLTVT.

In this sample, this clone turned up once. The CDR3 region has the DNA TGTGCCAGTAGTACACAGGGGAGCTCCTACGAGCAGTACTTC. This codes for CASSTQGSSYEQYF. The rearrangement uses TRBV19 and TRBJ2-7; 7 bases match TRBD1. Looked up from germline, CDR1 is LNHDA and CDR2 is SQIVND (reference sequence). J lost 0 bases, V lost 4 bases, and 3 bases had no gene match. The length of the CDR3 is 14 residues.

The chain carries TRBV24-1 and TRBJ2-6; the D gene is possibly TRBD2 (5 bases). The CDR3 loop spans 14 amino acids. The ends were cut back, 11 bases at V and 1 base at J, with 11 bases in the middle. CDR1 KGHDR and CDR2 SFDVKD come from the germline V gene. The CDR3 nucleotides read TGTGCCAGTGATAAGCGGTCTGGGGCCAACGTCCTGACTTTC. It specifies CASDKRSGANVLTF.

This rearrangement joins TRBV27 to TRBJ2-1; TRBD1 matches 7 bases. With V trimmed by 6 bases and J by 3 bases, 8 bases remained unmatched. The germline V gene has CDR1 MNHEY and CDR2 SMNVEV (reference sequence). The length of the CDR3 is 15 residues. CDR3 DNA: TGTGCCAGCAGGACCGGGACAGAGATCTACAATGAGCAGTTCTTC. Translation: CASRTGTEIYNEQFF.

V usage is TRBV7-2 and J usage is TRBJ2-7, with 10 bases aligning to TRBD2. V dropped 4 bases and J dropped 0; count of bases not matched to a gene: 6. This CDR3 has 16 amino acids. The V gene's germline CDR1 is SGHTA and CDR2 FQGNSA. The CDR3 region has the DNA TGTGCCAGCAGCTCCCAAGCGGGGGGGCTCTCCTACGAGCAGTACTTC. Protein product: CASSSQAGGLSYEQYF.

This chain links TRBV2 with TRBJ2-2, with D possibly being TRBD2 (7 bases). V was pared by 5 bases and J by 6 bases, with 16 bases between. The CDR3 is 15 amino acids. The germline CDR1 and CDR2 sequences are SNHLY and FYNNEI. CDR3 nucleotides: TGTGCCAGCAGTCGCGAGGGGGGGCCCCCCGGGGAGCTGTTTTTT. Protein: CASSREGGPPGELFF. Based on the CDR3 plus reference TRBV2 and TRBJ2-2, the full variable domain is EPEVTQTPSHQVTQMGQEVILRCVPISNHLYFYWYRQILGQKVEFLVSFYNNEISEKSEIFDDQFSVERPDGSNFTLKIRSTKLEDSAMYFCASSREGGPPGELFFGEGSRLTVL.

The chain links TRBV5-1 to TRBJ2-3, with 8 bases identical to TRBD1. The CDR3 covers 14 residues. Germline assignment: CDR1 SGHRS and CDR2 YFSETQ. Trimming took 3 bases from V and 2 from J; bases not matched to a gene: 2. This CDR3 is CASSSDRATDTQYF. Written as DNA, the CDR3 is TGCGCCAGCAGCTCGGACAGGGCCACAGATACGCAGTATTTT.

This chain links TRBV18 with TRBJ1-1; no firm D call. V lost 2 bases and J lost 5, with 9 bases in between. Germline V CDR1 and CDR2: KGHSH, LQKENI. CDR3 length equals 13 residues. The CDR3: CASSPGFGTEAFF. CDR3 in DNA: TGTGCCAGCTCACCAGGGTTCGGGACTGAAGCTTTCTTT.

The chain recombines TRBV11-2 with TRBJ1-2; 8 bases line up with TRBD1. The CDR3 extends over 15 amino acids. The germline CDR1 and CDR2 sequences are SGHAT and FQNNGV. V was clipped by 4 bases and J by 8 bases; unmatched bases: 12. CDR3 nucleotide sequence: TGTGCCAGCAGCTCGTTACGGAACAGGGGGAGGGGCTACACCTTC. This sequence encodes CASSSLRNRGRGYTF.